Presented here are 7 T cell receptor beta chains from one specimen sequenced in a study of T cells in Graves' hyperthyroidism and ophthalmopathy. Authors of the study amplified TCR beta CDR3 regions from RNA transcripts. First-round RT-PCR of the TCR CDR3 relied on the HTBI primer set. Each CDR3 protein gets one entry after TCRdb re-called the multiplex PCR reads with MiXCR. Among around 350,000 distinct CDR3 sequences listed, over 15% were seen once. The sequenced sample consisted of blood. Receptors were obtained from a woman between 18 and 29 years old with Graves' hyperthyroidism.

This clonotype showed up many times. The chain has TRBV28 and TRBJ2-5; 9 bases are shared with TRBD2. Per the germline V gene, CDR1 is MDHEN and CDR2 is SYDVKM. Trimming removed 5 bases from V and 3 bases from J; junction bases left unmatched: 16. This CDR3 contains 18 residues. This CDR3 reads CASSPVGGSGGKEETQYF. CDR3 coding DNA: TGTGCCAGCAGTCCGGTCGGGGGTAGCGGGGGTAAAGAAGAGACCCAGTACTTC.

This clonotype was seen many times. The CDR3 region has the DNA TGTGCCAGCTCACCACAGCCGAATCAGCCCCAGCATTTT. Its translation is CASSPQPNQPQHF. This rearrangement joins TRBV18 to TRBJ1-5; D is undetermined. Trimming cost V 1 base and J 4 bases, with 5 bases left between them. CDR1 is KGHSH, CDR2 LQKENI, per germline. CDR3 length: 13 amino acids.

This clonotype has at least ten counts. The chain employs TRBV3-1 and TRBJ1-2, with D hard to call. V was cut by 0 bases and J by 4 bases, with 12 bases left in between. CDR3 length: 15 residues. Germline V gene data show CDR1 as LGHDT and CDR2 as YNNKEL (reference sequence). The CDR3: CASSQDYAQFYGYTF. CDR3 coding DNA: TGTGCCAGCAGCCAAGATTACGCGCAGTTCTATGGCTACACCTTC.

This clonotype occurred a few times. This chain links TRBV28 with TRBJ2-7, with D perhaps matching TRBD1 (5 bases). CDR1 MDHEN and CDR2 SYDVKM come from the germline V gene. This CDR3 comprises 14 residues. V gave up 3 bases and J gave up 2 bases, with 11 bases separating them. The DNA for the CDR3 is TGTGCCAGCAGTTTCGGCGGACAAACCTACGAGCAGTACTTC. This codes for CASSFGGQTYEQYF.

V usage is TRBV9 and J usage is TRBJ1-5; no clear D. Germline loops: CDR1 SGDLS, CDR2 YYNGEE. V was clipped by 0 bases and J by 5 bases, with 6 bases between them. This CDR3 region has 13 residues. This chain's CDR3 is CASSVGGYQPQHF. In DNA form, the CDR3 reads TGTGCCAGCAGCGTAGGGGGTTATCAGCCCCAGCATTTT.

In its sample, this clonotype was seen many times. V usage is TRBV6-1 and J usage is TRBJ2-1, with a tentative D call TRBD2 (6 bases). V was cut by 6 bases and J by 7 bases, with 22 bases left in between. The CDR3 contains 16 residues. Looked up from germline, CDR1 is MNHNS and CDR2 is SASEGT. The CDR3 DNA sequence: TGTGCCAGCAGCCCATGGTTGGCGGGGAGAGGGAATGAGCAGTTCTTC. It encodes CASSPWLAGRGNEQFF.

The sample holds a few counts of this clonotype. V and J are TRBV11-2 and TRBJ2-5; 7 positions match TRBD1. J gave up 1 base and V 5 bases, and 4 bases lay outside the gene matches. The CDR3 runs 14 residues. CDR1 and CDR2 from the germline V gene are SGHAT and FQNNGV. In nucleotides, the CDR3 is TGTGCCAGCAGCCGCAGGGGGTTCCAAGAGACCCAGTACTTC. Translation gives CASSRRGFQETQYF.